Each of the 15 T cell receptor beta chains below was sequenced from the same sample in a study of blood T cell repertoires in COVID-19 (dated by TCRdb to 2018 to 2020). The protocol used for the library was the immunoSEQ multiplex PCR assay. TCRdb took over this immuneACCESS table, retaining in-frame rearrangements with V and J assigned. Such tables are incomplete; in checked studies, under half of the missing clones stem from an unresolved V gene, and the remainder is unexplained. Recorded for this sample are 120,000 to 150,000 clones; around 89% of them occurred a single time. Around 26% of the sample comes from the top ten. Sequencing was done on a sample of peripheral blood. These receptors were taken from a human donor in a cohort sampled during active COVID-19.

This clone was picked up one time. The CDR3 DNA reads TGTGCTAGTGGTAAGACAGGGGGGCGGCAGCCCCAGCATTTT. This gives the protein CASGKTGGRQPQHF. This sequence joins TRBV12-5 and TRBJ1-5; TRBD1 matches 9 bases. CDR1 is LGHNT, CDR2 FRNRAP, per germline. Unmatched junction bases numbered 6, after V lost 5 bases and J lost 7 bases. The CDR3 is 14 amino acids.

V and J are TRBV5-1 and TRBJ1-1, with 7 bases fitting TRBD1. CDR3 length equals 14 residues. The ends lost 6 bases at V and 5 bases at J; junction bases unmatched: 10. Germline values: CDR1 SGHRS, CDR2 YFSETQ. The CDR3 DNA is TGCGCCAGCACTCAACAGGGGCGGGATACTGAAGCTTTCTTT. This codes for CASTQQGRDTEAFF.

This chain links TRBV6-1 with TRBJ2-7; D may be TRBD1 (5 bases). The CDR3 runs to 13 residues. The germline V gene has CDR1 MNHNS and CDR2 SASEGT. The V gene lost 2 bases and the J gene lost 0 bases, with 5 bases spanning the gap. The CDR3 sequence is CASSERGSYEQYF. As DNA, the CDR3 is TGTGCCAGCAGTGAAAGGGGCTCCTACGAGCAGTACTTC.

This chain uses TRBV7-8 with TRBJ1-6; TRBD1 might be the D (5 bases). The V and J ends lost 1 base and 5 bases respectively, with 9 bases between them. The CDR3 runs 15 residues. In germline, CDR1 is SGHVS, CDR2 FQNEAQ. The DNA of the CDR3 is TGTGCCAGCAGCTTAGTGGGGCTCAATAATTCACCCCTCCACTTT. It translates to CASSLVGLNNSPLHF.

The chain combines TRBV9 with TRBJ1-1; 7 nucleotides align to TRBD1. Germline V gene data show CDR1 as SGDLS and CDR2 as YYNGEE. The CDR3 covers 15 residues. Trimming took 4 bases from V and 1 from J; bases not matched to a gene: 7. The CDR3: CASSTRDSWNTEAFF. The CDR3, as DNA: TGTGCCAGCAGCACACGGGACAGCTGGAACACTGAAGCTTTCTTT.

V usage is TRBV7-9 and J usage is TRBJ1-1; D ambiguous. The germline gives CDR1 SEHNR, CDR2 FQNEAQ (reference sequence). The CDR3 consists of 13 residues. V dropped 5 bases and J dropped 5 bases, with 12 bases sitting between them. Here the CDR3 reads CASSQGGQTEAFF. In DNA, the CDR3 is TGTGCCAGCAGCCAAGGTGGGCAGACTGAAGCTTTCTTT.

The CDR3 DNA reads TGTGCCATCAGTGAGCAGGGGGCAGGGACTGAAGCTTTCTTT. Protein product: CAISEQGAGTEAFF. The chain joins TRBV10-3 to TRBJ1-1; 8 positions agree with TRBD1. V was pared by 2 bases and J by 5 bases, with 4 bases of the junction left unmatched. Germline V lookup: CDR1 ENHRY, CDR2 SYGVKD. The CDR3 contains 14 residues.

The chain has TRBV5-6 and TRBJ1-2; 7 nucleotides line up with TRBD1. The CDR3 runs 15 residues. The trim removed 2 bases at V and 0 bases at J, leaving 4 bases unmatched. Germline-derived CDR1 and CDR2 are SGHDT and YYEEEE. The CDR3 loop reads CASSFWDRPNYGYTF. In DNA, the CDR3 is TGTGCCAGCAGCTTCTGGGACAGACCTAACTATGGCTACACCTTC.

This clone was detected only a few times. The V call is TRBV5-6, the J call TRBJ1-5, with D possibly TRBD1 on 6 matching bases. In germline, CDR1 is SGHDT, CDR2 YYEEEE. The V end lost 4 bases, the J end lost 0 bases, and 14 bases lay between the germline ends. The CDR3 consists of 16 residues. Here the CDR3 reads CASSIGGGFSNQPQHF. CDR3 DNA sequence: TGTGCCAGCAGCATTGGGGGCGGTTTTAGCAATCAGCCCCAGCATTTT.

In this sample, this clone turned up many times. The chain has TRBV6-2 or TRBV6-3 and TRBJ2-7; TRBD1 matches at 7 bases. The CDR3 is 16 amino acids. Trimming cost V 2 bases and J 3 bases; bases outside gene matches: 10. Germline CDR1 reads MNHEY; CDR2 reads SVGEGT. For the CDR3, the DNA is TGTGCCAGCAGTTACCCGACAGGGCACAGCCTCTACGAGCAGTACTTC. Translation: CASSYPTGHSLYEQYF.

CDR3 region: CASSLVQGGAAGELFF. As DNA, the CDR3 is TGTGCCAGCAGCTTAGTTCAGGGGGGAGCGGCCGGGGAGCTGTTTTTT. The gene calls are TRBV11-2 and TRBJ2-2; tentatively, D is TRBD1 (7 bases). This CDR3 is built from 16 residues. CDR1 and CDR2 from the germline V gene are SGHAT and FQNNGV. Trimming cost V 1 base and J 6 bases, with 15 bases left between them.

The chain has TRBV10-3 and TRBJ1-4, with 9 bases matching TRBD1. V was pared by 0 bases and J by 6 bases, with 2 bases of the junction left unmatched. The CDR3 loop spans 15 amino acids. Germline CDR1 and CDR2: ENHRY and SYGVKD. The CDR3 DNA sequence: TGTGCCATCAGTGAGTCACAGGGGGCGTATGAAAAACTGTTTTTT. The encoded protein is CAISESQGAYEKLFF.

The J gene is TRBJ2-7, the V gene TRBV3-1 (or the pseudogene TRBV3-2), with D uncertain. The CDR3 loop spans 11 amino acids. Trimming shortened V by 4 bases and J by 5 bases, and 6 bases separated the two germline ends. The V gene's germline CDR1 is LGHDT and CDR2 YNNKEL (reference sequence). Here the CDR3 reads CASSRGDEQYF. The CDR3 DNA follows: TGTGCCAGCAGCCGCGGAGACGAGCAGTACTTC.

The CDR3 reads CSASQGVRTEAFF. CDR3 nucleotides: TGCAGTGCTAGTCAGGGGGTGCGCACTGAAGCTTTCTTT. This chain uses TRBV20-1 with TRBJ1-1, with 7 bases matching TRBD1. CDR1 is DFQATT and CDR2 is SNEGSKA in the germline V gene (reference sequence). V lost 3 bases to trimming and J lost 4 bases; unmatched junction nucleotides: 5. The CDR3 is 13 residues long.

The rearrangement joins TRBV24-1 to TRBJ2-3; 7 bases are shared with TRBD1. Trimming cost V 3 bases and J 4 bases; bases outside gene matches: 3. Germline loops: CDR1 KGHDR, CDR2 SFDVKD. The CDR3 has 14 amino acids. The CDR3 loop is CATSDHQGADTQYF. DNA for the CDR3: TGTGCCACCAGTGATCACCAGGGGGCAGATACGCAGTATTTT.